Listed here are 32 T cell receptor beta chains from one sample, sequenced in a study of beta chain features in type 1 diabetes. Reverse transcribing all isolated RNA meant expressed TCRB transcripts were sequenced. Clones were sequenced by immunoSEQ multiplex PCR, and TCRdb holds only the in-frame ones, with some missing. The data contain hundreds of thousands of clones, roughly 11% of them singletons. Sequenced input: naive CD4+ T cells from blood. The receptors stem from a woman under 30 in good health.

J is TRBJ1-5 and V is TRBV2, with a weak D call TRBD1 (5 bases). The CDR3 spans 12 residues. V lost 6 bases to trimming and J lost 11 bases, with 14 bases between them. CDR1 and CDR2 from the germline V gene are SNHLY and FYNNEI. The CDR3 region is CASSPGRGAQHF. The CDR3 bases are TGTGCCAGCAGCCCAGGACGGGGGGCCCAGCATTTT. Using reference TRBV2 and TRBJ1-5 for the parts outside the CDR3, the full variable domain is EPEVTQTPSHQVTQMGQEVILRCVPISNHLYFYWYRQILGQKVEFLVSFYNNEISEKSEIFDDQFSVERPDGSNFTLKIRSTKLEDSAMYFCASSPGRGAQHFGDGTRLSIL.

This clone came up a few times. The V gene is TRBV7-2, the J gene TRBJ2-5; 7 bases align to TRBD1. The CDR3 extends over 15 amino acids. V shed 5 bases, J shed 4 bases, and the junction held 10 bases outside the gene matches. Germline V gene sequence: CDR1 SGHTA, CDR2 FQGNSA. The CDR3 sequence: CASSPVGTAAETQYF. CDR3 bases: TGTGCCAGCAGCCCCGTGGGGACAGCTGCAGAGACCCAGTACTTC.

This clone appeared a few times. V is TRBV18 and J is TRBJ2-7; maybe TRBD1 (5 bases). This CDR3 contains 14 residues. The germline gives CDR1 KGHSH, CDR2 LQKENI. Deletions cut 3 bases from V and 2 bases from J, with 11 bases between. The CDR3 DNA reads TGTGCCAGCTCACCGATTGGGGCGACCTACGAGCAGTACTTC. Its translation is CASSPIGATYEQYF.

The rearrangement links TRBV2 to TRBJ1-4, with D perhaps matching TRBD1 (5 bases). This CDR3 has 14 amino acids. Trimming shortened V by 2 bases and J by 8 bases, and 12 bases separated the two germline ends. The germline gives CDR1 SNHLY, CDR2 FYNNEI. The chain's CDR3 is CASSERQGGEKLFF. The CDR3 bases are TGTGCCAGCAGTGAAAGGCAGGGTGGCGAAAAACTGTTTTTT.

The table lists this clone with a few counts. The chain has TRBV28 and TRBJ2-4, with a tentative D call TRBD2 (6 bases). V was clipped by 7 bases and J by 8 bases, with 27 bases between them. This CDR3 contains 17 residues. CDR1 and CDR2 from the germline V gene are MDHEN and SYDVKM. The CDR3 coding sequence is TGTGCCAGCATAGGACTGGCGTGGAGGGCGAAAGGGTACATTCAGTACTTC. Translating it yields CASIGLAWRAKGYIQYF.

This clone was seen a handful of times. The CDR3: CSVQGGLGYGYTF. Here the CDR3 DNA reads TGCAGCGTACAAGGGGGCCTGGGCTATGGCTACACCTTC. The genes are TRBV29-1 and TRBJ1-2; the match to TRBD1 covers 7 bases. Germline trimming cut 6 bases from V and 4 bases from J; bases unmatched to any gene: 8. Germline V gene data show CDR1 as SQVTM and CDR2 as ANQGSEA. CDR3 length: 13 amino acids.

This clone was seen a few times. The chain employs TRBV9 and TRBJ1-2; 9 bases match TRBD1. The junction had 10 bases not matched to a gene; V was cut back by 2 bases and J by 5 bases. CDR1 and CDR2 (germline): SGDLS, YYNGEE. The CDR3 loop spans 16 amino acids. DNA of the CDR3: TGTGCCAGCAGCGTCCAGCCCCGGACAGGGGCTTATGGCTACACCTTC. This translates into CASSVQPRTGAYGYTF.

The chain has TRBV7-9 and TRBJ2-3, with D uncertain. The CDR3 totals 12 residues. The V gene's germline CDR1 is SEHNR and CDR2 FQNEAQ (reference sequence). With 5 bases removed from V and 6 bases from J, the gap between germline ends came to 9 bases. CDR3: CASSVLADTQYF. The CDR3 nucleotides are TGTGCCAGCAGCGTCCTTGCGGATACGCAGTATTTT. Using reference TRBV7-9 and TRBJ2-3 for the parts outside the CDR3, the full variable domain is DTGVSQNPRHKITKRGQNVTFRCDPISEHNRLYWYRQTLGQGPEFLTYFQNEAQLEKSRLLSDRFSAERPKGSFSTLEIQRTEQGDSAMYLCASSVLADTQYFGPGTRLTVL.

This clone was seen a handful of times. The J gene is TRBJ1-2, the V gene TRBV29-1; 9 bases are shared with TRBD1. Per germline, CDR1 SQVTM and CDR2 ANQGSEA. CDR3 length: 16 amino acids. J was trimmed by 7 bases and V by 4 bases; bases with no gene match: 16. In nucleotides, the CDR3 is TGCAGCGTTGTGAGTGAACAGGGGGCGGGCACGTCTGGCTACACCTTC. This gives the protein CSVVSEQGAGTSGYTF.

Only a few counts were recorded for this clone. The chain links TRBV29-1 to TRBJ1-1; D might be TRBD1 (5 bases). The V gene's germline CDR1 is SQVTM and CDR2 ANQGSEA. V lost 4 bases, J lost 1 base, and 19 bases lay in between. CDR3 length: 16 amino acids. The CDR3 region has the DNA TGCAGCGTTGCAGGCCAGAGGGGTCGAGGGAACACTGAAGCTTTCTTT. Its protein product is CSVAGQRGRGNTEAFF.

This sequence joins TRBV19 and TRBJ1-1; 8 bases map to TRBD1. This CDR3 has 15 amino acids. Trimming cost V 5 bases and J 1 base; bases outside gene matches: 6. Per the germline V gene, CDR1 is LNHDA and CDR2 is SQIVND (reference sequence). In DNA form, the CDR3 reads TGTGCCAGTAGTCCGCCCGGACAGGGGAACACTGAAGCTTTCTTT. Residues: CASSPPGQGNTEAFF.

This chain links TRBV6-5 with TRBJ2-3; possibly TRBD2 for D (5 bases). CDR3 length equals 15 residues. V was shortened by 2 bases and J by 0 bases, with 9 bases between the two germline ends. Per the germline V gene, CDR1 is MNHEY and CDR2 is SVGAGI. CDR3 bases: TGTGCCAGCAGTTACGACGGAGGAAGCACAGATACGCAGTATTTT. Amino acids: CASSYDGGSTDTQYF.

The chain combines TRBV18 with TRBJ2-2, with D perhaps TRBD2 (6 bases). V was clipped by 1 base and J by 4 bases, with 10 bases between them. The germline gives CDR1 KGHSH, CDR2 LQKENI. This CDR3 has 15 amino acids. The CDR3 region has the DNA TGTGCCAGCTCACCACTGGGACTTGGCACCGGGGAGCTGTTTTTT. As protein: CASSPLGLGTGELFF.

Comments on this clone: Other nucleotide sequences from this sample produce the same CDR3. The V gene is TRBV6-5, the J gene TRBJ2-7; 13 bases map to TRBD2. With 6 bases clipped from V and 4 bases from J, the junction kept 3 bases outside the gene matches. Germline V CDR1 and CDR2: MNHEY, SVGAGI. The CDR3 has 14 amino acids. DNA of the CDR3: TGTGCCAGCAGCAGACTAGCGGGAGGTTACGAGCAGTACTTC. This encodes CASSRLAGGYEQYF.

The chain links TRBV4-1 to TRBJ2-3; D uncertain. The CDR3 covers 16 residues. The germline V gene encodes CDR1 MGHRA and CDR2 YSYEKL. V lost 3 bases to trimming and J lost 0 bases, with 13 bases between them. The CDR3 is CASSHPSWISTDTQYF. The CDR3 DNA is TGCGCCAGCAGCCATCCGAGCTGGATAAGCACAGATACGCAGTATTTT.

The J gene is TRBJ2-1, the V gene TRBV19, with 9 nucleotides matching TRBD2. The CDR3 consists of 15 residues. V shed 6 bases, J shed 4 bases, and the junction held 7 bases outside the gene matches. Germline lookup yields CDR1 LNHDA and CDR2 SQIVND (reference sequence). The chain's CDR3 is CASSLTSGHYNEQFF. The DNA of the CDR3 is TGTGCCAGTAGCCTGACTAGCGGCCATTACAATGAGCAGTTCTTC. The full variable domain, with the rest looked up from reference TRBV19 and TRBJ2-1, is DGGITQSPKYLFRKEGQNVTLSCEQNLNHDAMYWYRQDPGQGLRLIYYSQIVNDFQKGDIAEGYSVSREKKESFPLTVTSAQKNPTAFYLCASSLTSGHYNEQFFGPGTRLTVL.

This clone was detected a few times. This chain connects TRBV5-4 to TRBJ2-7; 10 nucleotides align to TRBD2. Looked up from germline, CDR1 is SGHNT and CDR2 is YYREEE (reference sequence). J lost 4 bases, V lost 1 base, and 11 bases had no gene match. The CDR3 sequence is 17 residues long. CDR3 DNA sequence: TGTGCCAGCAGCTTGATACTTCTAGCGGGAGATCTATACGAGCAGTACTTC. Protein product: CASSLILLAGDLYEQYF. Combining the CDR3 with reference TRBV5-4 and TRBJ2-7 gives the whole variable domain ETGVTQSPTHLIKTRGQQVTLRCSSQSGHNTVSWYQQALGQGPQFIFQYYREEENGRGNFPPRFSGLQFPNYSSELNVNALELDDSALYLCASSLILLAGDLYEQYFGPGTRLTVT.

This clone has just a few counts. The chain combines TRBV5-4 with TRBJ2-3; D perhaps matches TRBD1 (6 bases). The V gene's germline CDR1 is SGHNT and CDR2 YYREEE (reference sequence). V lost 2 bases to trimming and J lost 3 bases, with 13 bases between them. The CDR3 is made up of 15 amino acids. The CDR3 DNA sequence: TGTGCCAGCAGCTTACCCCTGAGGGGGACAGATACGCAGTATTTT. Protein sequence: CASSLPLRGTDTQYF.

A few counts support this clone. This chain uses TRBV5-1 with TRBJ2-1; D is ambiguous. Trimming removed 2 bases from V and 3 bases from J, with 9 bases in between. The germline V gene encodes CDR1 SGHRS and CDR2 YFSETQ. The CDR3 totals 14 residues. This CDR3 reads CASSLAGRYNEQFF. As DNA, the CDR3 is TGCGCCAGCAGCTTAGCTGGACGCTACAATGAGCAGTTCTTC.

Concerning this clone itself: Other DNA sequences in this specimen translate into the identical CDR3. This chain links TRBV7-9 with TRBJ2-3, with D hard to call. V lost 0 bases and J 3 bases, leaving 4 bases between the germline ends. CDR1 is SEHNR, CDR2 FQNEAQ, per germline (reference sequence). This CDR3 spans 13 amino acids. CDR3 coding DNA: TGTGCCAGCAGCTTAGCGACGACAGATACGCAGTATTTT. It codes for CASSLATTDTQYF.

The rearrangement uses TRBV15 and TRBJ1-3; D ambiguous. This CDR3 comprises 15 residues. V lost 1 base to trimming and J lost 0 bases, with 7 bases between them. Germline assignment: CDR1 LNHNV and CDR2 YYDKDF (reference sequence). The CDR3 DNA is TGTGCCACCAGCAGAGGCCCCTCCTCTGGAAACACCATATATTTT. It yields the protein CATSRGPSSGNTIYF.

This clone has only a few counts. The chain employs TRBV5-6 and TRBJ2-4; D gene uncertain. Germline lookup yields CDR1 SGHDT and CDR2 YYEEEE. Trimming removed 4 bases from V and 1 base from J, with 12 bases in between. The CDR3 is made up of 15 amino acids. CDR3 sequence (DNA): TGTGCCAGCAGCCTGGGCCCCGGGGCCAAAAACATTCAGTACTTC. This gives the protein CASSLGPGAKNIQYF.

This clone was counted only a few times. CDR3 in DNA: TGTGCCAGCAGCGTAGGCGCGGGGGGATACACAGATACGCAGTATTTT. Protein sequence: CASSVGAGGYTDTQYF. The rearrangement uses TRBV9 and TRBJ2-3; TRBD2 agrees at 8 bases. Trimming took 0 bases from V and 2 from J; bases not matched to a gene: 5. Germline-derived CDR1 and CDR2 are SGDLS and YYNGEE. The CDR3 is made up of 16 amino acids.

A few counts support this clone. The chain is built from TRBV2 and TRBJ2-3; perhaps TRBD1 as D (5 bases). The CDR3 has 15 residues. Trimming shortened V by 6 bases and J by 1 base, and 14 bases separated the two germline ends. The germline gives CDR1 SNHLY, CDR2 FYNNEI. The CDR3 coding sequence is TGTGCCAGCAGGGGGCAGGGCTTAGGCACAGATACGCAGTATTTT. This gives the protein CASRGQGLGTDTQYF.

This clone has just a few counts. V and J are TRBV7-2 and TRBJ1-4; D is ambiguous. Per germline, CDR1 SGHTA and CDR2 FQGNSA. The CDR3 has 14 residues. Deletions cut 5 bases from V and 8 bases from J, with 15 bases between. CDR3 residues: CASSPVGYGEKLFF. The DNA of the CDR3 is TGTGCCAGCAGCCCGGTGGGATACGGCGAAAAACTGTTTTTT.

The J gene is TRBJ1-2, the V gene TRBV5-1, with 9 positions matching TRBD1. There are 16 residues in the CDR3. Germline assignment: CDR1 SGHRS and CDR2 YFSETQ. V lost 0 bases to trimming and J lost 4 bases; unmatched junction nucleotides: 7. CDR3 DNA sequence: TGCGCCAGCAGCTTGGCCGGGACAGGGAGAAGCTATGGCTACACCTTC. Protein: CASSLAGTGRSYGYTF.

The chain joins TRBV21-1 to TRBJ1-1. TRBV21-1 is deemed a pseudogene. This CDR3 contains 11 residues. CDR3 DNA sequence: TGTGCCAGCAGTGCTAACACTGAAGCTTTCTTT. Amino acid sequence: CASSANTEAFF.

The V gene is TRBV15, the J gene TRBJ2-1, with 9 bases identical to TRBD1. J lost 9 bases, V lost 3 bases, and 15 bases had no gene match. Germline CDR1 LNHNV, CDR2 YYDKDF (reference sequence). The CDR3 length is 17 residues. This CDR3 is CATSSGRGTGKRIEQFF. CDR3 bases: TGTGCCACCAGCAGTGGCCGCGGGACAGGGAAAAGGATTGAGCAGTTCTTC.

The DNA of the CDR3 is TGTGCCAGCAGCCAAGACTGGACAGTTAACTACAATGAGCAGTTCTTC. Protein product: CASSQDWTVNYNEQFF. V and J are TRBV4-2 and TRBJ2-1; D is perhaps TRBD1 (6 bases). The V gene lost 0 bases and the J gene lost 3 bases, with 12 bases spanning the gap. The CDR3 consists of 16 residues. Per the germline V gene, CDR1 is LGHNA and CDR2 is YNFKEQ.

This chain links TRBV9 with TRBJ2-1; TRBD1 matches at 7 bases. After removal of 4 bases from V and 6 bases from J, the junction contained 13 bases not matched to a gene. The germline V gene encodes CDR1 SGDLS and CDR2 YYNGEE. The CDR3 contains 16 residues. The DNA for the CDR3 is TGTGCCAGCAGCCTTCGAGACAGGGAATTAGTCAATGAGCAGTTCTTC. As protein: CASSLRDRELVNEQFF.

The V and J genes are TRBV2 and TRBJ1-1; D is unresolved. The length of the CDR3 is 11 residues. Germline V gene lookup returns CDR1 SNHLY and CDR2 FYNNEI. The V and J ends lost 3 bases and 12 bases respectively, with 11 bases between them. The CDR3 sequence: CASSDGGLTFF. DNA for the CDR3: TGTGCCAGCAGTGATGGAGGGCTAACTTTCTTT. Full variable domain (rest looked up from reference TRBV2 and TRBJ1-1): EPEVTQTPSHQVTQMGQEVILRCVPISNHLYFYWYRQILGQKVEFLVSFYNNEISEKSEIFDDQFSVERPDGSNFTLKIRSTKLEDSAMYFCASSDGGLTFFGQGTRLTVV.

In its sample, this clone was seen a few times. The J gene is TRBJ2-1, the V gene TRBV12-5; D uncertain. The CDR3 length is 8 residues. CDR1 is LGHNT and CDR2 is FRNRAP in the germline V gene. Between the trimmed V and J ends, which lost 6 bases and 11 bases, there was a span of 2 bases. The CDR3 region is CASGQQFF. In nucleotides, the CDR3 is TGTGCTAGTGGCCAGCAGTTCTTC.